One TCR beta chain is described in this entry. Its antigen is as yet unknown. Germline V gives CDR1 LNHDA, CDR2 SQIVND (reference sequence). This CDR3 comprises 15 residues. The V and J ends lost 3 bases and 2 bases respectively, with 11 bases between them. This specimen comes from a study of T cell responses to AZD1222 COVID-19 vaccine. Generated by immunoSEQ multiplex PCR, the TCRdb table keeps only in-frame clones and is missing some. In the table there are some 80,000 clones, approximately 88% of which are singletons. Study results and limitations: Of spike-specific TCRs, nearly half reportedly target regions left unmutated in variants.

The sequencing used peripheral blood, collected 28 days after the second dose of the MenACWY control vaccine. This clonotype originated in an adult who received the MenACWY meningococcal vaccine as a control. The rearrangement uses TRBV19 and TRBJ2-1; a weak D match, TRBD1 (5 bases). CDR3 loop: CASSMTRQTYNEQFF. The CDR3 coding sequence is TGTGCCAGTAGTATGACGAGACAGACCTACAATGAGCAGTTCTTC.